Included here is one T cell receptor (beta chain) sequence, with context. Its antigen is as yet unknown. This sample stems from a study of cytomegalovirus exposure and HLA in healthy donors. V shed 4 bases and J 8 bases; nucleotides not matched to a gene: 8. This CDR3 has 15 amino acids. The germline V gene encodes CDR1 SNHLY and CDR2 FYNNEI. Study-level findings and limits: In vitro work confirmed that a few CMV-associated chains recognize CMV antigens. Presence/absence results assume similar sequencing depth per donor, which may not hold.

Amplification used 60 Vbeta primers and 13 Jbeta primers. Libraries were prepared by immunoSEQ multiplex PCR; TCRdb keeps only in-frame clonotypes and omits some of them. The sample lists 95,000 to 100,000 clones; more than 70% were seen once. V is TRBV2 and J is TRBJ2-3, with TRBD2 matching 11 bases. Sequenced: PBMCs. This sequence was found in a man younger than 45 in good health and CMV-seronegative. CDR3 sequence reads: CASSAGTSGPGTQYF. In DNA form, the CDR3 reads TGTGCCAGCAGTGCCGGGACTAGCGGTCCCGGTACGCAGTATTTT.